The clone carrying this T cell receptor beta chain showed up many times. The data stem from a study of low-dose radiotherapy and immunotherapy resistance in tumors. Study details: Cohort 1 was given 0.5 Gy per fraction every 2 weeks, for 6.5 Gy total. Each patient was administered nivolumab intravenously at 240 mg, which was a flat dose, every two weeks, along with intravenous ipilimumab at 1 mg/kg every six weeks.

Germline V gene lookup returns CDR1 MNHEY and CDR2 SVGEGT. The CDR3 consists of 14 residues. The V end was cut by 6 bases, the J end by 6 bases, with 14 bases between. This sample's time point: before trial treatment. Donors received nivolumab, ipilimumab, aspirin, low-dose cyclophosphamide and low-dose radiotherapy. Each eligible patient had an advanced solid tumor, and these tumors lacked tumor-infiltrating lymphocytes. TRAV- and TRBV-specific primers primed first-strand cDNA, covering alpha and beta chains. TCR amplification ran roughly 20 PCR cycles using constant-region and V-primer adapter primers. TCRdb called the reads again in MiXCR, with one record for every CDR3 protein. The table has about 64,000 distinct CDR3 sequences, 26% seen once.

The TCR was taken from a male donor with rectosigmoid adenocarcinoma. V gene TRBV6-2 or TRBV6-3 combines with J gene TRBJ2-2; D possibly uses TRBD1 or TRBD2 (5 bases each). The specimen was PBMCs, collected before treatment. The CDR3 nucleotides read TGTGCCAGCAGCTCGCATGTGGGGGCCGGGGAGCTGTTTTTT. It yields the protein CASSSHVGAGELFF.